Shown below are 32 T cell receptor beta chains from a single sample sequenced in a study of T cell changes during pregnancy in multiple sclerosis. Libraries were prepared by immunoSEQ multiplex PCR; TCRdb keeps only in-frame clonotypes and omits some of them. This table holds some 77,000 clones, about 92% found once. The specimen was peripheral blood, collected after pregnancy. Receptor source: a female donor in good health, enrolled as a control in a pregnancy study.

This clone turned up a few times. The J gene is TRBJ2-5, the V gene TRBV2; the match to TRBD2 covers 8 bases. Germline CDR1 SNHLY, CDR2 FYNNEI. The ends lost 4 bases at V and 1 base at J; junction bases unmatched: 8. The CDR3 runs 16 residues. Here the CDR3 reads CASSGTSHVLQETQYF. DNA for the CDR3: TGTGCCAGCAGTGGGACTAGCCATGTACTCCAAGAGACCCAGTACTTC.

This clone was observed once. The V and J genes are TRBV25-1 and TRBJ2-5; 12 nucleotides match TRBD2. Germline V lookup: CDR1 MGHDK, CDR2 SYGVNS. Trimming took 4 bases from V and 5 from J; bases not matched to a gene: 5. The CDR3 runs 15 residues. CDR3 amino acids: CASSAPSGGAETQYF. The DNA of the CDR3 is TGTGCCAGCAGTGCTCCTAGCGGGGGGGCGGAGACCCAGTACTTC. The full variable domain, completed using reference TRBV25-1 and TRBJ2-5, is EADIYQTPRYLVIGTGKKITLECSQTMGHDKMYWYQQDPGMELHLIHYSYGVNSTEKGDLSSESTVSRIRTEHFPLTLESARPSHTSQYLCASSAPSGGAETQYFGPGTRLLVL.

This clone was counted a single time. The CDR3: CASSLSELAGYEQYF. CDR3 DNA: TGTGCCAGCAGCTTGTCGGAGCTAGCGGGATACGAGCAGTACTTC. The gene calls are TRBV5-5 and TRBJ2-7; 9 bases fit TRBD2. Per germline, CDR1 SGHKS and CDR2 YYEKEE (reference sequence). The CDR3 loop spans 15 amino acids. V shed 1 base and J 4 bases; nucleotides not matched to a gene: 6.

This clone turned up a few times. V usage is TRBV13 and J usage is TRBJ2-1; D gene unclear. The CDR3 runs to 13 residues. The germline V gene has CDR1 PRHDT and CDR2 FYEKMQ (reference sequence). Trimming took 5 bases from V and 4 from J, leaving 9 bases between them. This CDR3 reads CASSQVYYNEQFF. The CDR3 DNA follows: TGTGCCAGCAGCCAAGTCTATTACAATGAGCAGTTCTTC.

V and J are TRBV19 and TRBJ2-2; D is undetermined. Germline lookup yields CDR1 LNHDA and CDR2 SQIVND (reference sequence). The V and J ends lost 1 base and 1 base respectively, with 4 bases between them. The CDR3 length is 14 residues. The CDR3 nucleotides are TGTGCCAGTAGTATAGCGGGGAACACCGGGGAGCTGTTTTTT. This translates into CASSIAGNTGELFF.

The J gene is TRBJ2-1, the V gene TRBV30; the match to TRBD2 covers 11 bases. The length of the CDR3 is 14 residues. V gave up 4 bases and J gave up 6 bases; unmatched junction bases: 5. Germline V gives CDR1 GTSNPN, CDR2 SVGIG (reference sequence). The CDR3, as DNA: TGTGCCTGGACTAGCGGGAGGAACCCCAATGAGCAGTTCTTC. Amino acids: CAWTSGRNPNEQFF.

The chain recombines TRBV5-5 with TRBJ1-6; D gene uncertain. The CDR3 runs to 16 residues. Per germline, CDR1 SGHKS and CDR2 YYEKEE (reference sequence). Trimming cost V 1 base and J 9 bases, with 17 bases left between them. The CDR3 reads CASSLHPGERSSPLHF. CDR3 DNA: TGTGCCAGCAGCTTGCATCCTGGGGAGAGAAGTTCACCCCTCCACTTT.

CDR3 nucleotide sequence: TGTGCCAGCAGCTTAATGGGCCCTAGCACAGATACGCAGTATTTT. It is translated as CASSLMGPSTDTQYF. The genes are TRBV7-3 and TRBJ2-3; D call uncertain. This CDR3 region has 15 residues. From germline, CDR1 is SGHTA and CDR2 FQGTGA. V dropped 1 base and J dropped 0 bases, with 8 bases sitting between them.

This chain connects TRBV28 to TRBJ2-5; TRBD1 aligns across 8 bases. After removal of 7 bases from V and 5 bases from J, the junction contained 9 bases not matched to a gene. CDR1 and CDR2 (germline): MDHEN, SYDVKM. The CDR3 consists of 14 residues. The CDR3 DNA follows: TGTGCCAGCACCAAGGACAGGGCCCGGGAGACCCAGTACTTC. Encoded protein: CASTKDRARETQYF.

The chain is built from TRBV5-4 and TRBJ2-1; 8 bases fit TRBD2. Per germline, CDR1 SGHNT and CDR2 YYREEE (reference sequence). Trimming cost V 4 bases and J 9 bases; bases outside gene matches: 9. CDR3 size: 14 residues. DNA for the CDR3: TGTGCCAGCAGCCCGGCGGCGGGGGGAATTGAGCAGTTCTTC. It is translated as CASSPAAGGIEQFF.

This clone was seen more than once but under ten times. The rearrangement links TRBV20-1 to TRBJ1-1; D may be TRBD1 (6 bases). Trimming stripped 7 bases from V and 7 bases from J, with 13 bases between. CDR1 and CDR2 (germline): DFQATT, SNEGSKA (reference sequence). The CDR3 loop spans 11 amino acids. The DNA for the CDR3 is TGCAGTGTTTTACAGGGTGGTGAAGCTTTCTTT. Translating it yields CSVLQGGEAFF.

The chain carries TRBV9 and TRBJ2-7; 13 bases are shared with TRBD2. V was pared by 4 bases and J by 4 bases, with 8 bases of the junction left unmatched. CDR3 size: 16 residues. Germline CDR1 and CDR2: SGDLS and YYNGEE. This chain's CDR3 is CASSPQTSGGQYEQYF. The CDR3 DNA follows: TGTGCCAGCAGCCCCCAGACTAGCGGGGGGCAATACGAGCAGTACTTC.

The chain joins TRBV19 to TRBJ2-1; 8 nucleotides match TRBD2. Trimming removed 3 bases from V and 4 bases from J; junction bases left unmatched: 5. The CDR3 has 15 amino acids. Germline lookup yields CDR1 LNHDA and CDR2 SQIVND (reference sequence). CDR3: CASSIDGGRYNEQFF. CDR3 in DNA: TGTGCCAGTAGTATCGACGGCGGGAGGTACAATGAGCAGTTCTTC.

The chain joins TRBV5-1 to TRBJ2-1; 8 bases are a match to TRBD1. The CDR3 contains 15 residues. The J segment lost 9 bases and the V segment lost 0 bases, leaving 8 bases of the junction unmatched. CDR1 is SGHRS, CDR2 YFSETQ, per germline. The DNA for the CDR3 is TGCGCCAGCAGCTTGGGAGGACAGGGAGTAGGTGAGCAGTTCTTC. It codes for CASSLGGQGVGEQFF.

The chain carries TRBV11-3 and TRBJ2-5, with TRBD2 identical over 13 bases. V was clipped by 3 bases and J by 4 bases; unmatched bases: 2. Per germline, CDR1 SGHNT and CDR2 YENEEA. This CDR3 spans 15 amino acids. The CDR3 region has the DNA TGTGCCAGCAGCTTTGGACTAGCGGGAGCAGAGACCCAGTACTTC. Residues: CASSFGLAGAETQYF.

The genes are TRBV7-2 and TRBJ2-5, with D maybe TRBD2 (7 bases). Germline V gene data show CDR1 as SGHTA and CDR2 as FQGNSA. The V end lost 6 bases, the J end lost 4 bases, and 21 bases lay between the germline ends. There are 16 residues in the CDR3. CDR3 nucleotide sequence: TGTGCCAGCAGTCCTCGTACGGGGGCGGGGGCAGAGACCCAGTACTTC. This encodes CASSPRTGAGAETQYF.

The V call is TRBV6-1, the J call TRBJ2-1, with D possibly being TRBD1 (6 bases). This CDR3 is built from 13 residues. The V gene's germline CDR1 is MNHNS and CDR2 SASEGT. V dropped 6 bases and J dropped 5 bases, with 11 bases sitting between them. CDR3 bases: TGTGCCAGCAGGGGTTGGGGGCACAATGAGCAGTTCTTC. Protein sequence: CASRGWGHNEQFF.

The chain combines TRBV28 with TRBJ2-7, with D tentatively TRBD1 (5 bases). V gave up 4 bases and J gave up 1 base, with 14 bases separating them. Germline loops: CDR1 MDHEN, CDR2 SYDVKM. The CDR3 totals 15 residues. CDR3: CASSSGQRLSYEQYF. DNA of the CDR3: TGTGCCAGCAGTTCAGGGCAGCGTCTATCCTACGAGCAGTACTTC.

V and J are TRBV6-5 and TRBJ2-7; D is perhaps TRBD1 (6 bases). Germline V gene sequence: CDR1 MNHEY, CDR2 SVGAGI. V was shortened by 6 bases and J by 6 bases, with 21 bases between the two germline ends. The CDR3 totals 15 residues. In DNA, the CDR3 is TGTGCCAGCAGATATAACGACAGGTACCTAGGCGAGCAGTACTTC. Translation gives CASRYNDRYLGEQYF.

The chain couples TRBV7-2 to TRBJ1-2; D not certain. The germline gives CDR1 SGHTA, CDR2 FQGNSA. V lost 5 bases to trimming and J lost 6 bases, with 10 bases between them. This CDR3 region has 12 residues. DNA for the CDR3: TGTGCCAGCAGCCCCCGGGTCCATGGCTACACCTTC. This encodes CASSPRVHGYTF.

The V call is TRBV7-2, the J call TRBJ2-5; maybe TRBD2 (5 bases). The CDR3 consists of 14 residues. Germline CDR1 SGHTA, CDR2 FQGNSA. The V gene lost 1 base and the J gene lost 2 bases, with 8 bases spanning the gap. CDR3 amino acids: CASSLGGLQETQYF. CDR3 nucleotide sequence: TGTGCCAGCAGCTTAGGAGGGCTGCAAGAGACCCAGTACTTC.

This chain connects TRBV5-1 to TRBJ2-1, with D perhaps matching TRBD1 (6 bases). Germline loops: CDR1 SGHRS, CDR2 YFSETQ. This CDR3 comprises 17 residues. Deletions cut 0 bases from V and 5 bases from J, with 18 bases between. This CDR3 is CASSLAVTTGLNNEQFF. Here the CDR3 DNA reads TGCGCCAGCAGCTTGGCTGTGACGACAGGTTTAAACAATGAGCAGTTCTTC. Based on the CDR3 plus reference TRBV5-1 and TRBJ2-1, the full variable domain is KAGVTQTPRYLIKTRGQQVTLSCSPISGHRSVSWYQQTPGQGLQFLFEYFSETQRNKGNFPGRFSGRQFSNSRSEMNVSTLELGDSALYLCASSLAVTTGLNNEQFFGPGTRLTVL.

This clone was counted a single time. CDR3 sequence (DNA): TGTGCCACCAGCAGAGATTATCAGGGGTATGGCTACACCTTC. Translation: CATSRDYQGYGYTF. This chain links TRBV15 with TRBJ1-2; weak D call: TRBD1 (6 bases). The V gene lost 0 bases and the J gene lost 5 bases, with 10 bases spanning the gap. The CDR3 covers 14 residues. CDR1 and CDR2 (germline): LNHNV, YYDKDF (reference sequence).

The V and J genes are TRBV18 and TRBJ2-1, with TRBD1 matching 9 bases. In germline, CDR1 is KGHSH, CDR2 LQKENI. This CDR3 comprises 15 residues. V lost 3 bases and J lost 6; bases outside the gene matches: 6. DNA of the CDR3: TGTGCCAGCTCACCTCCGGGACAGGGTTTCAATGAGCAGTTCTTC. Translating it yields CASSPPGQGFNEQFF.

This clone is a singleton in its sample. This chain connects TRBV28 to TRBJ2-7, with TRBD2 as a possible D gene (6 bases). Trimming took 8 bases from V and 1 from J, leaving 18 bases between them. Germline values: CDR1 MDHEN, CDR2 SYDVKM. The CDR3 runs 15 residues. Here the CDR3 DNA reads TGTGCCAGCCACCAAGGTCGGCGGGATTCCTACGAGCAGTACTTC. Residues: CASHQGRRDSYEQYF.

This chain joins TRBV7-3 and TRBJ2-1, with 7 bases lining up with TRBD2. CDR3 size: 15 residues. The V segment lost 1 base and the J segment 8 bases; nucleotides outside the gene matches: 8. The germline V gene has CDR1 SGHTA and CDR2 FQGTGA. The DNA of the CDR3 is TGTGCCAGCAGCTTAAAACTAGCGCAAAGGGATGAGCAGTTCTTC. Encoded protein: CASSLKLAQRDEQFF.

The V call is TRBV6-5, the J call TRBJ2-3; TRBD2 matches 12 bases. Unmatched junction bases numbered 2, after V lost 2 bases and J lost 5 bases. This CDR3 comprises 15 residues. From germline, CDR1 is MNHEY and CDR2 SVGAGI. The CDR3 reads CASSYKGLAGDTQYF. As DNA, the CDR3 is TGTGCCAGCAGTTACAAGGGACTAGCGGGAGATACGCAGTATTTT.

This chain links TRBV7-3 with TRBJ2-3; 9 bases match TRBD2. V shed 2 bases and J 3 bases; nucleotides not matched to a gene: 6. Germline V gene lookup returns CDR1 SGHTA and CDR2 FQGTGA. This CDR3 has 16 residues. CDR3 in DNA: TGTGCCAGCAGCTTAGGGCTAGCGGGATGGACAGATACGCAGTATTTT. As protein: CASSLGLAGWTDTQYF.

A single count supports this clone. V and J are TRBV4-1 and TRBJ2-1; TRBD1 is a possible D gene (7 bases). Germline V gene sequence: CDR1 MGHRA, CDR2 YSYEKL. The ends were cut back, 3 bases at V and 10 bases at J, with 22 bases in the middle. This CDR3 is built from 16 residues. For the CDR3, the DNA is TGCGCCAGCAGCCACCCCAGGACAGGCGGGGAGAGAGAGCAGTTCTTC. Its protein product is CASSHPRTGGEREQFF.

The chain recombines TRBV2 with TRBJ1-1, with 7 bases identical to TRBD1. The CDR3 sequence is 13 residues long. In germline, CDR1 is SNHLY, CDR2 FYNNEI. V was clipped by 5 bases and J by 4 bases; unmatched bases: 4. The DNA for the CDR3 is TGTGCCAGCAGTTCCGGGACAGTCACTGAAGCTTTCTTT. Protein sequence: CASSSGTVTEAFF.

This clone was seen a handful of times. The J gene is TRBJ2-1, the V gene TRBV11-3, with a weak D call TRBD1 (6 bases). Germline V lookup: CDR1 SGHNT, CDR2 YENEEA. Trimming shortened V by 8 bases and J by 7 bases, and 18 bases separated the two germline ends. This CDR3 comprises 14 residues. In DNA form, the CDR3 reads TGTGCCAGCTCGAAGCAGGGGTATCAAAATGAGCAGTTCTTC. Translation gives CASSKQGYQNEQFF.

This clone was seen once. The gene calls are TRBV30 and TRBJ1-4, with TRBD1 as a possible D gene (5 bases). Germline CDR1 is GTSNPN and CDR2 is SVGIG (reference sequence). V was pared by 4 bases and J by 8 bases, with 14 bases between. The CDR3 contains 13 residues. The CDR3 sequence is CAWNRQGSEKLFF. The CDR3 DNA is TGTGCCTGGAATAGGCAGGGAAGCGAAAAACTGTTTTTT.